The next 27 T cell receptor beta chains were all read from a single sample in a study of T cell responses to AZD1222 COVID-19 vaccine. Here immunoSEQ multiplex PCR was the method, and the copy in TCRdb shows in-frame clones only, minus some. Of 90,000 to 95,000 clones listed, 70% to 90% are singletons. The sample consisted of peripheral blood, taken on day 0 of AZD1222 vaccination. These receptors came from an adult in good health.

This chain connects TRBV4-1 to TRBJ1-4; D ambiguous. This CDR3 spans 16 amino acids. V lost 1 base to trimming and J lost 2 bases, with 11 bases between them. The germline CDR1 and CDR2 sequences are MGHRA and YSYEKL. CDR3 in amino acids: CASSQVFAGTNEKLFF. In DNA form, the CDR3 reads TGCGCCAGCAGCCAAGTCTTTGCGGGGACTAATGAAAAACTGTTTTTT.

The chain carries TRBV15 and TRBJ1-2; unclear D gene. With 3 bases removed from V and 7 bases from J, the gap between germline ends came to 15 bases. The CDR3 sequence is 14 residues long. The germline V gene encodes CDR1 LNHNV and CDR2 YYDKDF (reference sequence). CDR3 sequence: CATSSSAYALGYTF. The CDR3 DNA is TGTGCCACCAGCAGTTCGGCGTACGCCCTTGGCTACACCTTC.

This clone was counted once. The chain employs TRBV11-3 and TRBJ2-5; unclear D gene. The CDR3 has 16 amino acids. V lost 1 base and J 4 bases, leaving 16 bases between the germline ends. The germline V gene encodes CDR1 SGHNT and CDR2 YENEEA. CDR3 DNA sequence: TGTGCCAGCAGCTTAGGGGCCCTGGACCTGGGAGAGACCCAGTACTTC. Its protein product is CASSLGALDLGETQYF.

This chain uses TRBV10-2 with TRBJ1-2; 11 bases line up with TRBD1. The germline gives CDR1 WSHSY, CDR2 SAAADI. CDR3 length: 14 residues. V shed 4 bases, J shed 5 bases, and the junction held 3 bases outside the gene matches. CDR3 DNA: TGCGCCAGCAGTGGGACAGGGGGCGGGTATGGCTACACCTTC. As protein: CASSGTGGGYGYTF.

This clone turned up a few times. V and J are TRBV6-5 and TRBJ1-1; no clear D. Germline CDR1 reads MNHEY; CDR2 reads SVGAGI. Trimming took off 3 bases at V and 0 bases at J, with 11 bases between the two ends. This CDR3 has 15 residues. The CDR3 nucleotides read TGTGCCAGCAGTTATAATAAGGGCCTGAACACTGAAGCTTTCTTT. Its protein is CASSYNKGLNTEAFF.

The V and J genes are TRBV29-1 and TRBJ2-7; D possibly corresponds to TRBD1 (5 bases). Trimming stripped 4 bases from V and 2 bases from J, with 18 bases between. The CDR3 contains 15 residues. From germline, CDR1 is SQVTM and CDR2 ANQGSEA. This CDR3 is CSVVGEQEFPYEQYF. CDR3 bases: TGCAGCGTTGTAGGGGAACAGGAGTTTCCCTACGAGCAGTACTTC.

V and J are TRBV20-1 and TRBJ2-7; D unresolved. The germline gives CDR1 DFQATT, CDR2 SNEGSKA (reference sequence). The length of the CDR3 is 11 residues. Trimming took off 0 bases at V and 5 bases at J, with 5 bases between the two ends. The CDR3 sequence: CSARDWDEQYF. The DNA for the CDR3 is TGCAGTGCTAGAGATTGGGACGAGCAGTACTTC.

This chain links TRBV25-1 with TRBJ1-5, with D uncertain. The CDR3 consists of 10 residues. The V gene lost 10 bases and the J gene lost 7 bases, with 8 bases spanning the gap. Per the germline V gene, CDR1 is MGHDK and CDR2 is SYGVNS. The CDR3 sequence: CAMRRQPQHF. The CDR3 DNA follows: TGTGCCATGCGTCGGCAGCCCCAGCATTTT.

V gene TRBV30 combines with J gene TRBJ2-7; D may be TRBD1 (5 bases). The CDR3 is 16 residues long. Germline V CDR1 and CDR2: GTSNPN, SVGIG (reference sequence). Trimming took off 0 bases at V and 2 bases at J, with 17 bases between the two ends. The CDR3 DNA follows: TGTGCCTGGAGTGTAGTGTCCAGGGCACACACCTACGAGCAGTACTTC. Its protein product is CAWSVVSRAHTYEQYF.

The gene calls are TRBV11-2 and TRBJ2-6, with TRBD2 as a possible D gene (6 bases). This CDR3 contains 17 residues. CDR1 SGHAT and CDR2 FQNNGV come from the germline V gene. V was cut by 1 base and J by 0 bases, with 10 bases left in between. The CDR3 spells CASSLGRGRSGANVLTF. In DNA form, the CDR3 reads TGTGCCAGCAGCTTAGGGCGGGGTCGCTCTGGGGCCAACGTCCTGACTTTC.

With regard to this clone: At one of its ends the junction is not consistent with the germline gene, which may arise from a read error. The gene calls are TRBV5-6 and TRBJ2-5; D gene unclear. There are 13 residues in the CDR3. Germline CDR1 and CDR2: SGHDT and YYEEEE. The chain's CDR3 is CASGLVGQETQYF. In DNA, the CDR3 is TGTGCCAGCGGCTTGGTTGGCCAAGAGACCCAGTACTTC.

This rearrangement joins TRBV28 to TRBJ2-7, with TRBD2 matching 7 bases. Germline CDR1 MDHEN, CDR2 SYDVKM. The junction had 6 bases not matched to a gene; V was cut back by 4 bases and J by 3 bases. The CDR3 contains 14 residues. CDR3 DNA: TGTGCCAGCAGTTCGGGGCGGGAGCTCTACGAGCAGTACTTC. Translation: CASSSGRELYEQYF.

This clone occurred a few times. The chain is built from TRBV29-1 and TRBJ2-1; weak D call: TRBD1 (6 bases). This CDR3 spans 16 amino acids. Germline values: CDR1 SQVTM, CDR2 ANQGSEA. Trimming stripped 6 bases from V and 0 bases from J, with 18 bases between. The CDR3 spells CSVILNTGSSYNEQFF. The CDR3 DNA follows: TGCAGCGTCATCCTAAACACAGGGAGCTCCTACAATGAGCAGTTCTTC.

By its share, this clone is medium-sized. The rearrangement uses TRBV27 and TRBJ1-6, with D tentatively TRBD1 (5 bases). Deletions cut 7 bases from V and 10 bases from J, with 23 bases between. The CDR3 spans 16 residues. The germline V gene encodes CDR1 MNHEY and CDR2 SMNVEV (reference sequence). DNA of the CDR3: TGTGCCAGCACTCCAAACTTTGGGGCCAGGAACTCACCCCTCCACTTT. Its protein is CASTPNFGARNSPLHF.

The chain couples TRBV7-6 to TRBJ2-3, with 7 nucleotides matching TRBD2. Looked up from germline, CDR1 is SGHVS and CDR2 is FNYEAQ. The ends lost 5 bases at V and 2 bases at J; junction bases unmatched: 16. This CDR3 spans 18 amino acids. The CDR3 loop reads CASSRRVGTGGYTDTQYF. Here the CDR3 DNA reads TGTGCCAGCAGCCGACGAGTGGGGACCGGGGGGTACACAGATACGCAGTATTTT.

About this clone: An end of the junction does not agree with germline; a read error may underlie this. The rearrangement uses TRBV5-8 and TRBJ2-7; unclear D gene. The CDR3 loop spans 11 amino acids. From germline, CDR1 is SGHTS and CDR2 YDEGEE. For the CDR3, the DNA is TGTGCCAGCAGCTCTCGTGGCACCGTCCGCTTC. This codes for CASSSRGTVRF.

This clone was recorded once. The gene calls are TRBV6-5 and TRBJ1-4; D unclear. Germline V gene data show CDR1 as MNHEY and CDR2 as SVGAGI. The CDR3 is made up of 15 amino acids. V was shortened by 0 bases and J by 0 bases, with 5 bases between the two germline ends. The CDR3 is CASSYSRPTNEKLFF. The CDR3, as DNA: TGTGCCAGCAGTTACTCGAGGCCAACTAATGAAAAACTGTTTTTT.

The DNA for the CDR3 is TGCAGCGTTGGGACTAGCGGTATTTTGTACGATGAGCAGTTCTTC. This encodes CSVGTSGILYDEQFF. This chain joins TRBV29-1 and TRBJ2-1; 10 nucleotides line up with TRBD2. From germline, CDR1 is SQVTM and CDR2 ANQGSEA. The CDR3 is 15 amino acids. The ends lost 4 bases at V and 8 bases at J; junction bases unmatched: 11.

V and J are TRBV7-9 and TRBJ1-4, with D uncertain. Germline CDR1 SEHNR, CDR2 FQNEAQ (reference sequence). Trimming cost V 5 bases and J 3 bases, with 13 bases left between them. The CDR3 has 15 amino acids. CDR3 region: CASSPWQAANEKLFF. In DNA form, the CDR3 reads TGTGCCAGCAGCCCCTGGCAAGCTGCTAATGAAAAACTGTTTTTT.

This clone has only one observation. The chain has TRBV6-6 and TRBJ1-6; 7 bases line up with TRBD1. V gave up 6 bases and J gave up 4 bases; unmatched junction bases: 3. Germline CDR1 and CDR2: MNHNY and SVGAGI (reference sequence). The CDR3 totals 14 residues. The CDR3 DNA sequence: TGTGCCAGCAGCTCGGGACAGTATAATTCACCCCTCCACTTT. Its translation: CASSSGQYNSPLHF.

This rearrangement joins TRBV5-4 to TRBJ2-2; D might be TRBD1 (5 bases). Germline loops: CDR1 SGHNT, CDR2 YYREEE (reference sequence). The CDR3 loop spans 15 amino acids. Deletions cut 2 bases from V and 4 bases from J, with 12 bases between. CDR3 in amino acids: CASSFSRQSTGELFF. The CDR3 DNA reads as TGTGCCAGCAGCTTCTCGAGACAGAGCACCGGGGAGCTGTTTTTT. Drawing the rest from reference TRBV5-4 and TRBJ2-2, the complete variable domain is ETGVTQSPTHLIKTRGQQVTLRCSSQSGHNTVSWYQQALGQGPQFIFQYYREEENGRGNFPPRFSGLQFPNYSSELNVNALELDDSALYLCASSFSRQSTGELFFGEGSRLTVL.

As DNA, the CDR3 is TGCGCCAGCAGTCAAGTCGAGGGAGGACGAAACATTCAGTACTTC. Its translation: CASSQVEGGRNIQYF. The rearrangement links TRBV10-2 to TRBJ2-4; D perhaps matches TRBD2 (6 bases). CDR3 size: 15 residues. The ends were cut back, 5 bases at V and 6 bases at J, with 17 bases in the middle. CDR1 and CDR2 from the germline V gene are WSHSY and SAAADI.

The chain carries TRBV28 and TRBJ2-4; 7 positions agree with TRBD1. The CDR3 has 16 amino acids. Germline V gives CDR1 MDHEN, CDR2 SYDVKM. Trimming removed 7 bases from V and 0 bases from J; junction bases left unmatched: 9. In DNA, the CDR3 is TGTGCCAGCAAACTCGACAGGGTTCTAGCCAAAAACATTCAGTACTTC. It yields the protein CASKLDRVLAKNIQYF.

This chain joins TRBV18 and TRBJ1-3; D gene unclear. CDR1 and CDR2 from the germline V gene are KGHSH and LQKENI. The CDR3 sequence is 15 residues long. The V and J ends lost 1 base and 0 bases respectively, with 7 bases between them. The CDR3 nucleotides read TGTGCCAGCTCACCACGAAGCATCTCTGGAAACACCATATATTTT. This gives the protein CASSPRSISGNTIYF.

V and J are TRBV10-1 and TRBJ1-6, with D unresolved. The length of the CDR3 is 15 residues. The germline V gene encodes CDR1 WNHNN and CDR2 SYGVQD (reference sequence). Trimming stripped 11 bases from V and 0 bases from J, with 14 bases between. The CDR3 DNA reads TGCGCCTCCTGGTCGGGGAGCTCCTATAATTCACCCCTCCACTTT. It translates to CASWSGSSYNSPLHF.

Points on this clone: A read error may account for a junction end that differs from germline. The V gene is TRBV7-9, the J gene TRBJ1-2; 9 bases map to TRBD1. Germline assignment: CDR1 SEHNR and CDR2 FQNEAQ (reference sequence). CDR3 size: 14 residues. In nucleotides, the CDR3 is TGTGCCAGTAGCTTCCGGGACAGGGTGTCTGGCTACACCTTC. Protein: CASSFRDRVSGYTF. Based on the CDR3 plus reference TRBV7-9 and TRBJ1-2, the full variable domain is DTGVSQNPRHKITKRGQNVTFRCDPISEHNRLYWYRQTLGQGPEFLTYFQNEAQLEKSRLLSDRFSAERPKGSFSTLEIQRTEQGDSAMYLCASSFRDRVSGYTFGSGTRLTVV.

The chain joins TRBV21-1 to TRBJ2-7. TRBV21-1 represents a pseudogene. This CDR3 spans 12 amino acids. CDR3 amino acids: CASSARGSGGYF. The DNA of the CDR3 is TGTGCCAGCAGCGCAAGGGGAAGTGGAGGGTACTTC.